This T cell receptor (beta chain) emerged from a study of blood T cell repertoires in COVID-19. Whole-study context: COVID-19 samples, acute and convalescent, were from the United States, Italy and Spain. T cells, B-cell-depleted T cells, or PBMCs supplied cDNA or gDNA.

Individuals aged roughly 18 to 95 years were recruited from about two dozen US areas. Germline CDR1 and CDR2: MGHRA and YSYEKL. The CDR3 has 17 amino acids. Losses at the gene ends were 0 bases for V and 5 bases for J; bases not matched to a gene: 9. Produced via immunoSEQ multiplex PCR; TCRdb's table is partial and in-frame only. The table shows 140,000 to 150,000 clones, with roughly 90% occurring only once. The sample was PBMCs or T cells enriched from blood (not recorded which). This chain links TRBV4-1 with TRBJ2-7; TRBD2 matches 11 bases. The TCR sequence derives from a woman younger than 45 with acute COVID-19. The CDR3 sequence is CASSQDRVGLAADEQYF. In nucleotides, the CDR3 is TGCGCCAGCAGCCAAGACAGAGTGGGACTAGCGGCCGACGAGCAGTACTTC.